These T cell receptor beta chains were read from a single sample in a study of blood T cell repertoires in COVID-19. Data came from immunoSEQ multiplex PCR; TCRdb stores just in-frame clones and leaves some out. The profile shows hundreds of thousands of clones, about 88% of them singletons. Sequencing was done on a sample of peripheral blood. The receptors stem from a woman in her forties who had recovered from COVID-19. The CDR3 runs from the conserved cysteine through the conserved F or W. A D gene is named only where the DNA matches it firmly. Where a row states a size, it is once, few, many or the class of an expanded clone; other rows omit it.

size: -; J: TRBJ1-2; D: -; V: TRBV11-2; DNA: TGTGCCAGCAGCTCATTCACCCGGAGGACAGATGGCTACACCTTC; CDR3: CASSSFTRRTDGYTF
size: -; J: TRBJ2-5; D: TRBD1; V: TRBV19; DNA: TGTGCCAGTAGTATAGATCGCAGACAGGGACAAGAGACCCAGTACTTC; CDR3: CASSIDRRQGQETQYF
size: -; J: TRBJ2-7; D: TRBD1; V: TRBV4-3; DNA: TGCGCCAGCAGCCACGGGACAGCCTACGAGCAGTACTTC; CDR3: CASSHGTAYEQYF
size: once; J: TRBJ2-2; D: -; V: TRBV29-1; DNA: TGCAGCGTCAGGAACACCGGGGAGCTGTTTTTT; CDR3: CSVRNTGELFF
size: -; J: TRBJ1-4; D: -; V: TRBV5-4; DNA: TGTGCCAGCAGCTTCTGGGGAGAGAAACTGTTTTTT; CDR3: CASSFWGEKLFF
size: -; J: TRBJ1-2; D: -; V: TRBV9; DNA: TGTGCCAGCAGCCCCTCAGGGGAAGCTAACTATGGCTACACCTTC; CDR3: CASSPSGEANYGYTF
size: -; J: TRBJ2-5; D: TRBD2; V: TRBV4-1; DNA: TGCGCCAGCAGCCAAGTGGCTAGCGGACAAGAGACCCAGTACTTC; CDR3: CASSQVASGQETQYF
size: few; J: TRBJ1-6; D: -; V: TRBV10-3; DNA: TGTGCCATCAGTGCTCTACCTGATAATTCACCCCTCCACTTT; CDR3: CAISALPDNSPLHF
size: -; J: TRBJ2-3; D: TRBD2; V: TRBV12-5; DNA: TGTGCTAGTGGTTTGGGTACTAGCGGGAGGTCCACAGATACGCAGTATTTT; CDR3: CASGLGTSGRSTDTQYF
size: -; J: TRBJ2-1; D: -; V: TRBV18; DNA: TGTGCCAGCTCACCCCCAAATCCCGGGGACAATGAGCAGTTCTTC; CDR3: CASSPPNPGDNEQFF
size: -; J: TRBJ2-7; D: TRBD1; V: TRBV19; DNA: TGTGCCAGTAAGGGACAGGGATTCTACGAGCAGTACTTC; CDR3: CASKGQGFYEQYF
size: -; J: TRBJ1-1; D: TRBD1; V: TRBV6-2/TRBV6-3; DNA: TGTGCCAGCAGTACGGGACAGATCATGGGCACTGAAGCTTTCTTT; CDR3: CASSTGQIMGTEAFF
size: -; J: TRBJ2-5; D: TRBD1; V: TRBV7-9; DNA: TGTGCCAGCAGCCCCCGGGTAGGGACAGGGCGAGAGACCCAGTACTTC; CDR3: CASSPRVGTGRETQYF
size: few; J: TRBJ2-2; D: -; V: TRBV11-3; DNA: TGTGCCAGCAGCTTAGGAGGGACGAACACCGGGGAGCTGTTTTTT; CDR3: CASSLGGTNTGELFF
size: few; J: TRBJ2-3; D: -; V: TRBV6-6; DNA: TGTGCCAGCATCAGGGCAGATACGCAGTATTTT; CDR3: CASIRADTQYF
size: -; J: TRBJ2-2; D: -; V: TRBV9; DNA: TGTGCCAGCAGCGTGGGCGGCGGGGCCGGGGAGCTGTTTTTT; CDR3: CASSVGGGAGELFF
size: -; J: TRBJ2-2; D: TRBD2; V: TRBV7-3; DNA: TGTGCCAGCAGCCCTCGACTAGCGGGCGACACCGGGGAGCTGTTTTTT; CDR3: CASSPRLAGDTGELFF
size: many; J: TRBJ1-2; D: -; V: TRBV14; DNA: TGTGCCAGCAGCGCGCTCGGGGGGGCTGCTGGCTACACCTTC; CDR3: CASSALGGAAGYTF
size: -; J: TRBJ2-1; D: TRBD2; V: TRBV7-2; DNA: TGTGCCAGCAGCCCAGGGACTAGAGGGTTATACAATGAGCAGTTCTTC; CDR3: CASSPGTRGLYNEQFF
size: -; J: TRBJ1-2; D: -; V: TRBV4-1; DNA: TGCGCCAGCAGCGCCCGGGAGAACTATGGCTACACCTTC; CDR3: CASSARENYGYTF
size: once; J: TRBJ2-2; D: TRBD1; V: TRBV19; DNA: TGTGCCAGTTCCGGGACAGGGGTTGTCGGGGAGCTGTTTTTT; CDR3: CASSGTGVVGELFF
size: -; J: TRBJ2-1; D: -; V: TRBV2; DNA: TGTGCCAGCAGGAAGGGGCGAAACTCCTACAATGAGCAGTTCTTC; CDR3: CASRKGRNSYNEQFF
size: -; J: TRBJ1-1; D: -; V: TRBV7-3; DNA: TGTGCCAGCAGCTTAACGAGCCGCACTGAAGCTTTCTTT; CDR3: CASSLTSRTEAFF
size: -; J: TRBJ2-1; D: -; V: TRBV5-1; DNA: TGCGCCAGCAGCTTTGGCGGCTACAATGAGCAGTTCTTC; CDR3: CASSFGGYNEQFF
size: -; J: TRBJ2-1; D: TRBD2; V: TRBV6-5; DNA: TGTGCCAGCAGTTACTCGGGCGGGAGAGGCTGGAATGAGCAGTTCTTC; CDR3: CASSYSGGRGWNEQFF
size: -; J: TRBJ1-3; D: TRBD1; V: TRBV30; DNA: TGTGCCTGGAGTCTACGGGGCCAGGGGGCCCGGGGCTCTGGAAACACCATATATTTT; CDR3: CAWSLRGQGARGSGNTIYF
size: -; J: TRBJ2-2; D: -; V: TRBV3-1/TRBV3-2; DNA: TGTGCCAGCAGCTCCCGCGGATTCACCGGGGAGCTGTTTTTT; CDR3: CASSSRGFTGELFF
size: medium-sized; J: TRBJ1-2; D: TRBD1; V: TRBV11-2; DNA: TGTGCCAGCAGCTTAGAGGAGGACAGGGGGAGAGGGGGCTATGGCTACACCTTC; CDR3: CASSLEEDRGRGGYGYTF
size: -; J: TRBJ2-5; D: TRBD2; V: TRBV18; DNA: TGTGCCAGCTCAGCACTAGCGCAAGAGACCCAGTACTTC; CDR3: CASSALAQETQYF
size: -; J: TRBJ2-5; D: -; V: TRBV5-4; DNA: TGTGCCAGCAGCTTGTCTGCCCCACAGGGAGAGACCCAGTACTTC; CDR3: CASSLSAPQGETQYF
size: -; J: TRBJ1-2; D: TRBD1; V: TRBV18; DNA: TGTGCCAGCTCACCCCAGACAGGGGGCATTAACTATGGCTACACCTTC; CDR3: CASSPQTGGINYGYTF
size: -; J: TRBJ2-7; D: -; V: TRBV4-2; DNA: TGTGCCAGCAGCCAAGGCCCGGGAGCCTACTACGAGCAGTACTTC; CDR3: CASSQGPGAYYEQYF
size: -; J: TRBJ1-1; D: -; V: TRBV11-3; DNA: TGTGCCAGCAGCGGAGAAGCGGGGGGAAACACTGAAGCTTTCTTT; CDR3: CASSGEAGGNTEAFF
size: -; J: TRBJ2-6; D: -; V: TRBV7-9; DNA: TGTGCCAGCAGCTTCGGGGAGCTCGGGGCCAACGTCCTGACTTTC; CDR3: CASSFGELGANVLTF
size: -; J: TRBJ2-1; D: -; V: TRBV30; DNA: TGTGCCTGGAGTGCAGGGATTGAGCAGTTCTTC; CDR3: CAWSAGIEQFF
size: -; J: TRBJ1-4; D: -; V: TRBV7-9; DNA: TGTGCCAGCAACTTAGTCTGGGGGCACCTTAGAAATGAAAAACTGTTTTTT; CDR3: CASNLVWGHLRNEKLFF
size: -; J: TRBJ2-1; D: TRBD2; V: TRBV2; DNA: TGTGCCAGCACCACGGCGGGAGGACTAGCGGGAGTTGAGCAGTTCTTC; CDR3: CASTTAGGLAGVEQFF